Following are 9 T cell receptor beta chains from one sample sequenced in a study of CD8 T cells in Susac syndrome. The RNA input was about 0.5 to 1 ug, and it was reverse transcribed with random hexamers. TCRdb passed the immunoSEQ multiplex PCR reads through MiXCR, listing each CDR3 protein once. The sample shows 150,000 to 160,000 distinct CDR3 sequences, roughly 95% of them seen only once. Source material: CD8+ T cells from PBMCs. These receptors were taken from a human donor with multiple sclerosis.

The chain links TRBV7-2 to TRBJ2-1; D is possibly TRBD1 (7 bases). Germline lookup yields CDR1 SGHTA and CDR2 FQGNSA. Trimming removed 3 bases at V and 7 bases at J, with 22 bases between. The CDR3 has 17 amino acids. The DNA for the CDR3 is TGTGCCAGCAGCTTGAGGGCAGGGGGGCCTCTTTTGAATGAGCAGTTCTTC. Translated: CASSLRAGGPLLNEQFF.

The chain employs TRBV27 and TRBJ2-1; TRBD1 agrees at 9 bases. V shed 5 bases and J 8 bases; nucleotides not matched to a gene: 4. CDR3 size: 13 residues. Looked up from germline, CDR1 is MNHEY and CDR2 is SMNVEV (reference sequence). As DNA, the CDR3 is TGTGCCAGCAGTCCGGACAGGGGAGATGAGCAGTTCTTC. This codes for CASSPDRGDEQFF.

For this clonotype: In this CDR3 the conserved last residue, phenylalanine or tryptophan, is missing, so a read error is likely. The chain joins TRBV9 to TRBJ2-5; the match to TRBD2 covers 10 bases. This CDR3 is 15 amino acids long. Germline V gene lookup returns CDR1 SGDLS and CDR2 YYNGEE. V was pared by 0 bases and J by 6 bases, with 5 bases of the junction left unmatched. The CDR3 coding sequence is TGTGCCAGCAGCGTAGAGGATAGCGGGGGGAAGACCCAGTACTCC. It encodes CASSVEDSGGKTQYS.

A single count supports this clonotype. The chain recombines TRBV30 with TRBJ2-7, with TRBD1 identical over 8 bases. After removal of 6 bases from V and 3 bases from J, the junction contained 7 bases not matched to a gene. The germline CDR1 and CDR2 sequences are GTSNPN and SVGIG (reference sequence). This CDR3 has 13 residues. CDR3 bases: TGTGCCTGCTCGTCGGGGACAGGCTACGAGCAGTACGTC. Its protein product is CACSSGTGYEQYV.

The genes are TRBV30 and TRBJ2-5; no firm D call. The CDR3 has 12 residues. V was trimmed by 2 bases and J by 5 bases, leaving 9 bases between them. The V gene's germline CDR1 is GTSNPN and CDR2 SVGIG (reference sequence). This CDR3 reads CAWSFGHETQYF. The CDR3 DNA sequence: TGTGCCTGGAGTTTTGGTCATGAGACCCAGTACTTC.

The chain uses TRBV20-1 and TRBJ1-5, with a weak D call TRBD1 (6 bases). CDR1 DFQATT and CDR2 SNEGSKA come from the germline V gene (reference sequence). V gave up 0 bases and J gave up 2 bases, with 8 bases separating them. This CDR3 is 14 amino acids long. The CDR3 DNA follows: TGCAGTGCTAGAGAGACAGGCCGCAATCAGCCCCAGCATTTT. It is translated as CSARETGRNQPQHF.

The chain joins TRBV29-1 to TRBJ1-3; a weak D match, TRBD1 (5 bases). CDR3 length equals 13 residues. The germline V gene has CDR1 SQVTM and CDR2 ANQGSEA. Trimming pared 6 bases from V and 4 bases from J, leaving 13 bases between. The chain's CDR3 is CSVHAGQGNTIYF. Written as DNA, the CDR3 is TGCAGCGTGCACGCAGGGCAAGGAAACACCATATATTTT.

V is TRBV6-5 and J is TRBJ1-6; tentative D call: TRBD1 (5 bases). V lost 2 bases and J lost 1, with 9 bases in between. Germline loops: CDR1 MNHEY, CDR2 SVGAGI. CDR3 length: 16 residues. The CDR3 loop reads CASSYGADSYNSPLHF. The CDR3 DNA sequence: TGTGCCAGCAGTTACGGGGCGGATTCCTATAATTCACCCCTCCACTTT.

The chain links TRBV13 to TRBJ2-7; tentative D call: TRBD1 (5 bases). This CDR3 has 18 amino acids. V was cut by 5 bases and J by 3 bases, with 26 bases left in between. In germline, CDR1 is PRHDT, CDR2 FYEKMQ (reference sequence). This CDR3 reads CASSQRTALGRGFYEQYF. The CDR3 DNA is TGTGCCAGCAGCCAACGCACGGCCCTGGGAAGGGGCTTCTACGAGCAGTACTTC.